These 7 T cell receptor beta chains were sequenced from one sample in a study of vaccination and CD4 T cells after COVID-19 (dated by TCRdb to the early 2020s). The antigens these receptors bind are not known. Libraries were constructed by PCR. The reads were generated on an Illumina iSeq 100. TCR sequencing of DNA from cultured CD4+ T cells used the Oncomine TCR Beta short-read assay at the Johns Hopkins FTIC core. The public reads were quality trimmed at Q25 with fastp and then assembled into clones with MiXCR by TCRdb, keeping productive beta chains. Entries that share a CDR3 protein sequence are merged under the most common genes and DNA. The sample table lists under 20,000 distinct CDR3 sequences, around 42% of them with a count of one. The leading ten clones occupy around 5.2% of the sample. The treatment or condition label for this specimen denotes: approximately 9-day PBMC culture with coronavirus spike peptide pools or control peptides (ViraFEST assay).

Sequencing was performed on CD4+ T cells from blood, cultured in vitro, taken before SARS-CoV-2 vaccination. The receptors originated from a human donor who had recovered from COVID-19.

This clonotype was found a few times. The V and J genes are TRBV2 and TRBJ2-7; D not resolved. Germline V gene data show CDR1 as SNHLY and CDR2 as FYNNEI. Trimming removed 7 bases at V and 6 bases at J, with 4 bases between. This CDR3 is built from 9 residues. The CDR3 sequence: CASMREQYF. Here the CDR3 DNA reads TGTGCCAGCATGCGCGAGCAGTACTTC.

The V call is TRBV10-3, the J call TRBJ1-6, with 9 positions matching TRBD1. Per germline, CDR1 ENHRY and CDR2 SYGVKD. Trimming cost V 2 bases and J 9 bases; bases outside gene matches: 8. This CDR3 has 16 amino acids. The CDR3 loop is CAISEPAGTGTSPLHF. DNA for the CDR3: TGTGCCATCAGTGAGCCGGCCGGGACAGGGACTTCACCCCTCCACTTT.

This clonotype has just a few counts. The chain employs TRBV6-5 and TRBJ1-2; D gene ambiguous. The V end was cut by 0 bases, the J end by 0 bases, with 11 bases between. The germline V gene encodes CDR1 MNHEY and CDR2 SVGAGI. CDR3 length: 16 amino acids. The CDR3 sequence: CASSYSPAIANYGYTF. For the CDR3, the DNA is TGTGCCAGCAGTTACTCGCCAGCTATAGCTAACTATGGCTACACCTTC.

The chain combines TRBV11-2 with TRBJ2-3, with 8 bases aligning to TRBD1. The CDR3 runs 16 residues. The V segment lost 0 bases and the J segment 7 bases; nucleotides outside the gene matches: 9. Germline assignment: CDR1 SGHAT and CDR2 FQNNGV. In nucleotides, the CDR3 is TGTGCCAGCAGCTTAGACGCAGGGGGCGTGGTGAATACGCAGTATTTT. This encodes CASSLDAGGVVNTQYF.

This clonotype has only a few counts. The V and J genes are TRBV2 and TRBJ1-2; D is undetermined. The length of the CDR3 is 16 residues. Trimming took 4 bases from V and 4 from J, leaving 19 bases between them. Germline-derived CDR1 and CDR2 are SNHLY and FYNNEI. The CDR3, as DNA: TGTGCCAGCAGTGTCCCACAGTGGGCCAGGAGCTATGGCTACACCTTC. It specifies CASSVPQWARSYGYTF.

The chain carries TRBV6-2 or TRBV6-3 and TRBJ1-5; 9 bases are shared with TRBD1. The CDR3 contains 18 residues. Germline V gives CDR1 MNHEY, CDR2 SVGEGT. J lost 0 bases, V lost 6 bases, and 12 bases had no gene match. CDR3 sequence reads: CASRYQGTGRSSNQPQHF. Here the CDR3 DNA reads TGTGCCAGCAGATATCAAGGGACAGGGAGGAGTAGCAATCAGCCCCAGCATTTT.

This chain joins TRBV6-1 and TRBJ1-2; TRBD1 agrees at 8 bases. Per germline, CDR1 MNHNS and CDR2 SASEGT. The CDR3 runs to 15 residues. The junction had 6 bases not matched to a gene; V was cut back by 4 bases and J by 2 bases. The CDR3 region has the DNA TGTGCCAGCAGTGCGAAGGGACAGGCAAACTATGGCTACACCTTC. It is translated as CASSAKGQANYGYTF.